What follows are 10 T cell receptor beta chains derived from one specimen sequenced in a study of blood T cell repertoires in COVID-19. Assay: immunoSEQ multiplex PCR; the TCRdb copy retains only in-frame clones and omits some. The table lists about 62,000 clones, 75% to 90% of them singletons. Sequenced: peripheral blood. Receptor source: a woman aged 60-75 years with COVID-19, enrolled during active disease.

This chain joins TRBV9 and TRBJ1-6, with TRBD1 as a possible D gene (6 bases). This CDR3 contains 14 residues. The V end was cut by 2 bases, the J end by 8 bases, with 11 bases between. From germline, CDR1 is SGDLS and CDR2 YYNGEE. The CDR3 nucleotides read TGTGCCAGCAGCGTCCTAGGGGGGGATTCACCCCTCCACTTT. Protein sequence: CASSVLGGDSPLHF.

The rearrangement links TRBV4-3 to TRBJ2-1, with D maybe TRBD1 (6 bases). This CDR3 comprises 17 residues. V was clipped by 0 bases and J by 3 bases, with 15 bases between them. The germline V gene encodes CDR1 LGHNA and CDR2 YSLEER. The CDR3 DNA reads TGCGCCAGCAGCCAAGATATCTACAGGGCGGTCTACAATGAGCAGTTCTTC. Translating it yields CASSQDIYRAVYNEQFF.

CDR3 residues: CASRTRTGSAIYF. The CDR3 coding sequence is TGTGCCAGCAGAACTCGAACGGGATCAGCCATATATTTT. This rearrangement joins TRBV6-5 to TRBJ1-3; D call uncertain. Germline CDR1 reads MNHEY; CDR2 reads SVGAGI. CDR3 length: 13 residues. Trimming pared 6 bases from V and 11 bases from J, leaving 17 bases between.

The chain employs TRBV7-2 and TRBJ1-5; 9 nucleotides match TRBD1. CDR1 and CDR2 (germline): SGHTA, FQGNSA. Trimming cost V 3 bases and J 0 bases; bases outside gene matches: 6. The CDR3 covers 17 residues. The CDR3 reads CASSLGPDRGSNQPQHF. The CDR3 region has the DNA TGTGCCAGCAGCTTGGGCCCGGACAGGGGTAGCAATCAGCCCCAGCATTTT.

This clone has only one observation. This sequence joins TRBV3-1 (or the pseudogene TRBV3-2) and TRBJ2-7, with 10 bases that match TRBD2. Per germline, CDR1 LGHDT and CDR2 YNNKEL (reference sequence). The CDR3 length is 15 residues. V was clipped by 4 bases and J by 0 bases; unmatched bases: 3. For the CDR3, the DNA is TGTGCCAGCAGCCTACTAGCGGGAAGCTCCTACGAGCAGTACTTC. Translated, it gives CASSLLAGSSYEQYF.

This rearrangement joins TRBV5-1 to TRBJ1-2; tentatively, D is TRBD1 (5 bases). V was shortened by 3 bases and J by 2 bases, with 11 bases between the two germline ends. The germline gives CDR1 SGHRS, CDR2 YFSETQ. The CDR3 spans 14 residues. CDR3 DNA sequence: TGCGCCAGCAGCTCTCGGGACTGGAACTATGGCTACACCTTC. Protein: CASSSRDWNYGYTF.

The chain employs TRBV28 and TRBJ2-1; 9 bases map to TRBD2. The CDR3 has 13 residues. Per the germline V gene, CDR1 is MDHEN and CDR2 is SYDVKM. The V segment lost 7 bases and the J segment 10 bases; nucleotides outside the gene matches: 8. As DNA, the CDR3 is TGTGCCAGCAAGCCCCTAGCGGGAAGGGAGCAGTTCTTC. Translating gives CASKPLAGREQFF.

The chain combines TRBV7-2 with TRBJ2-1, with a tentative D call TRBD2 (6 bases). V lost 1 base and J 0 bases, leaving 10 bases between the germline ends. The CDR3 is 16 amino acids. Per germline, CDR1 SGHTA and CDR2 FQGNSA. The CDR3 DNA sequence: TGTGCCAGCAGCTTAGTGGGGACTCCCTCCTACAATGAGCAGTTCTTC. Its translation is CASSLVGTPSYNEQFF.

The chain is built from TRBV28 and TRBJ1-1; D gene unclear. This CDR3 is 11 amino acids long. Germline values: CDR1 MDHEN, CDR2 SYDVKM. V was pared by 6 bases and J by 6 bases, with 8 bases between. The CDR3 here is CASRVTAEAFF. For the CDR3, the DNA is TGTGCCAGCAGGGTCACAGCTGAAGCTTTCTTT.

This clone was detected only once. In DNA form, the CDR3 reads TGTGCCACCAGTGACGAGCCCCGGGGGAACTATGGCTACACCTTC. It codes for CATSDEPRGNYGYTF. The chain carries TRBV24-1 and TRBJ1-2; weak D call: TRBD1 (5 bases). Germline V gene lookup returns CDR1 KGHDR and CDR2 SFDVKD. Trimming cost V 4 bases and J 2 bases, with 13 bases left between them. The CDR3 spans 15 residues.